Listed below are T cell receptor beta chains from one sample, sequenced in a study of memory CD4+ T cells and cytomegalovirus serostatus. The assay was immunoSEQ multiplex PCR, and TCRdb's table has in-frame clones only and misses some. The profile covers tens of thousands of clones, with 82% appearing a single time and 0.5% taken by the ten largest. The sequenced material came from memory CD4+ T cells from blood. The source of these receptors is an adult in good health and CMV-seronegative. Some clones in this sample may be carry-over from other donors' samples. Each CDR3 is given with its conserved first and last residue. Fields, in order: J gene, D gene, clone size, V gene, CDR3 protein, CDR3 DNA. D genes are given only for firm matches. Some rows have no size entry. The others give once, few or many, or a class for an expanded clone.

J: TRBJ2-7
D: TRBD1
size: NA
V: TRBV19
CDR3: CASGTGGYEQYF
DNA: TGTGCCAGCGGGACAGGGGGCTACGAGCAGTACTTC

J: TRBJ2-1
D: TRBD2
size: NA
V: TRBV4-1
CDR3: CASSPDASGSSDEQFF
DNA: TGCGCCAGCAGCCCCGACGCTAGCGGGAGTAGCGATGAGCAGTTCTTC

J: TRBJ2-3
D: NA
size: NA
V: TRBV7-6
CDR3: CASSYRGISDTQYF
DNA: TGTGCCAGCAGCTATAGGGGGATCTCAGATACGCAGTATTTT

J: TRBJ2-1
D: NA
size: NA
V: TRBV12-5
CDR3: CASGLVLGSPAFF
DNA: TGTGCTAGTGGTTTGGTACTGGGGTCCCCCGCGTTCTTC

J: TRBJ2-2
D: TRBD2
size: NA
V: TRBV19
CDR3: CASKAGVTTGELFF
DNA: TGTGCCAGTAAAGCGGGAGTGACCACCGGGGAGCTGTTTTTT

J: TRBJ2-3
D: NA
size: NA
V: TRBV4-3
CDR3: CASSQDTTTDTQYF
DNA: TGCGCCAGCAGCCAAGATACCACCACAGATACGCAGTATTTT

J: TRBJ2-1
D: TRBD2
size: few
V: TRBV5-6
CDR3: CASSLGLAGVSNEQFF
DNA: TGTGCCAGCAGCTTGGGTCTAGCGGGAGTTTCGAATGAGCAGTTCTTC

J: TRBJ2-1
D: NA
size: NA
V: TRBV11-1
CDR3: CASSLPGYNEQFF
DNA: TGTGCCAGCAGCTTACCGGGTTACAATGAGCAGTTCTTC

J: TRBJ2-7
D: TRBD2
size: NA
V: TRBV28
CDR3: CASSLVASRLARVYEQYF
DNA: TGTGCCAGCAGTTTAGTGGCATCGAGACTAGCCCGAGTCTACGAGCAGTACTTC

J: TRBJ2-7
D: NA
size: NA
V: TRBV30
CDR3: CAWSRGLGVSSYEQYF
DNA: TGTGCCTGGTCCCGGGGATTGGGGGTAAGCTCCTACGAGCAGTACTTC

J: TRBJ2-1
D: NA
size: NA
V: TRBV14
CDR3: CASSRELGNNEQFF
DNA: TGTGCCAGCAGTCGGGAGTTGGGGAACAATGAGCAGTTCTTC

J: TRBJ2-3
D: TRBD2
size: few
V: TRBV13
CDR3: CASSSTSFTDTQYF
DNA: TGTGCCAGCAGCTCGACTAGCTTCACGGATACGCAGTATTTT

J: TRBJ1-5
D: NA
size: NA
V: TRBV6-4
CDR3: CASSVKVDQPQHF
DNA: TGTGCCAGCAGTGTAAAGGTGGATCAGCCCCAGCATTTT

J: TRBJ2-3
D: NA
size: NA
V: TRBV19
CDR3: CATRGDSTDTQYF
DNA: TGTGCCACCAGAGGGGATAGCACAGATACGCAGTATTTT

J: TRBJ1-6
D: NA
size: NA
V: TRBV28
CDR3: CASSLRGFYHSPLHF
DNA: TGTGCCAGCAGTTTAAGAGGGTTCTATCATTCACCCCTCCACTTT

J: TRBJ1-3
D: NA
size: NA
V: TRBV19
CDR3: CASNVLGANTIYF
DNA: TGTGCCAGTAATGTACTAGGTGCAAACACCATATATTTT

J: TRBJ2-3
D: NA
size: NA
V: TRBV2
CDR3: CASSALGQFTDTQYF
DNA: TGTGCCAGCAGTGCCCTAGGACAGTTCACAGATACGCAGTATTTT

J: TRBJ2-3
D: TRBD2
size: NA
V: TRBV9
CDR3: CASSGLAVTTDTQYF
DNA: TGTGCCAGCAGTGGACTAGCGGTAACCACAGATACGCAGTATTTT

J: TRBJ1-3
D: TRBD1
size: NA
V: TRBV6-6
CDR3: CASSGQALSGNTIYF
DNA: TGTGCCAGCAGCGGACAGGCCCTCTCTGGAAACACCATATATTTT

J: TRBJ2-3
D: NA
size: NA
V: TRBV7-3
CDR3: CASSLIGFTDTQYF
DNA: TGTGCCAGCAGCTTAATCGGGTTTACAGATACGCAGTATTTT

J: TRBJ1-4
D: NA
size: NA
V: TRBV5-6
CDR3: CASSSLTGSQREKLFF
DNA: TGTGCCAGCAGCTCCCTTACAGGTTCCCAACGTGAAAAACTGTTTTTT

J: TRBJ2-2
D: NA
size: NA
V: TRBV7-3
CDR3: CASSLGLARGTGELFF
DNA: TGTGCCAGCAGCTTAGGGCTAGCACGAGGCACCGGGGAGCTGTTTTTT

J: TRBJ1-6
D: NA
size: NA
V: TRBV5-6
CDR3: CASSSEWGATYGSPLHF
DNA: TGTGCCAGCAGCTCCGAGTGGGGTGCGACTTATGGCTCACCCCTCCACTTT

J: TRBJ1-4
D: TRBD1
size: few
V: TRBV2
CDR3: CASSDGTGREKLFF
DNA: TGTGCCAGCAGTGACGGGACAGGGAGGGAAAAACTGTTTTTT

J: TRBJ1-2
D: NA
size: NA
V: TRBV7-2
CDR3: CASSLVPGGLNYGYTF
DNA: TGTGCCAGCAGCTTAGTTCCGGGAGGGCTAAACTATGGCTACACCTTC

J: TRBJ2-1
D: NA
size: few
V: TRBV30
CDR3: CAWSSQEQFF
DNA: TGTGCCTGGAGTAGTCAAGAGCAGTTCTTC

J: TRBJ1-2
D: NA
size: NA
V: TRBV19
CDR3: CASSIVGRAAPDYGYTF
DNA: TGTGCCAGTAGTATAGTTGGTAGGGCAGCTCCTGACTATGGCTACACCTTC

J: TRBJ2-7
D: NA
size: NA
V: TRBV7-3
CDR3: CASSLTQGGEQYF
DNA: TGTGCCAGCAGCTTAACGCAGGGGGGAGAGCAGTACTTC

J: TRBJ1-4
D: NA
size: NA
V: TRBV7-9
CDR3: CASSLGGFREKLFF
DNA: TGTGCCAGCAGCTTAGGGGGTTTTCGAGAAAAACTGTTTTTT

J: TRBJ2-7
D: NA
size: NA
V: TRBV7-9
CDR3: CASSSSGGGSYEQYF
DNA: TGTGCCAGCAGCTCTAGCGGAGGGGGCTCCTACGAGCAGTACTTC

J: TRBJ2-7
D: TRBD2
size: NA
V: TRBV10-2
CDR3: CASTGGLAGTEQYF
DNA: TGCGCCAGCACCGGAGGGCTAGCGGGGACTGAGCAGTACTTC

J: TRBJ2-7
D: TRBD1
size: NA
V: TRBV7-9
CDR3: CASSRDSFYEQYF
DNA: TGTGCCAGCAGCCGGGACAGCTTTTACGAGCAGTACTTC

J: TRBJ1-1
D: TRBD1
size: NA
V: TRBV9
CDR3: CASSVSGTGDAEAFF
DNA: TGTGCCAGCAGCGTCTCCGGGACAGGGGACGCTGAAGCTTTCTTT

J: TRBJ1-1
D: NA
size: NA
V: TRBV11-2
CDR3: CASSLVPRTEAFF
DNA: TGTGCCAGCAGCTTAGTGCCGAGGACTGAAGCTTTCTTT

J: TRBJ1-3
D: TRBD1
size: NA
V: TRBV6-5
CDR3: CASSYGGQGNTIYF
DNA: TGTGCCAGCAGTTACGGGGGACAGGGAAACACCATATATTTT

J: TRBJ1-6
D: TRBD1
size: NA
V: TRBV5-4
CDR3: CASSLAMAGTVNSPLHF
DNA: TGTGCCAGCAGCTTGGCCATGGCCGGGACAGTCAATTCACCCCTCCACTTT

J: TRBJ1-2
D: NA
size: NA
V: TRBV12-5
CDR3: CASGLNNYGYTF
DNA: TGTGCTAGTGGTTTGAATAACTATGGCTACACCTTC

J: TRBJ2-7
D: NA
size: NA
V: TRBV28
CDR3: CASTLRRSGFLDGEQYF
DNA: TGTGCCAGCACCCTTCGCAGATCAGGATTCTTGGATGGCGAGCAGTACTTC

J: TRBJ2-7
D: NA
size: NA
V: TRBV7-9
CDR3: CASSSPGTSSSYEQYF
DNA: TGTGCCAGCAGCTCACCCGGGACTTCGAGCTCCTACGAGCAGTACTTC